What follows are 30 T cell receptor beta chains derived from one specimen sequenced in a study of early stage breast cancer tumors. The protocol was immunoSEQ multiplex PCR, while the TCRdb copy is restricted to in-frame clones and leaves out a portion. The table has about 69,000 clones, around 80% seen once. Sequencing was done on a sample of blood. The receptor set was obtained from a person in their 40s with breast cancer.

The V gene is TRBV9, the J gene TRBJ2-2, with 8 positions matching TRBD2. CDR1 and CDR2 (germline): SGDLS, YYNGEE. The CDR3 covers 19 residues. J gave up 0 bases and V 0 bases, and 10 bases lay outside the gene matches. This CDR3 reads CASSVAGRLAGSNTGELFF. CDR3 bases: TGTGCCAGCAGCGTAGCGGGGCGGCTAGCGGGCTCGAACACCGGGGAGCTGTTTTTT.

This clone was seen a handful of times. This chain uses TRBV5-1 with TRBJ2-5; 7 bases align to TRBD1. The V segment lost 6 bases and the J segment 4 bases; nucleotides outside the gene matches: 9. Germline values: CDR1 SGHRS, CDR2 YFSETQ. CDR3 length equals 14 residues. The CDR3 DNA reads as TGCGCCAGCACCCCTGCCAGGGACAGAGAGACCCAGTACTTC. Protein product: CASTPARDRETQYF. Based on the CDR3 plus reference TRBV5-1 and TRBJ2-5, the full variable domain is KAGVTQTPRYLIKTRGQQVTLSCSPISGHRSVSWYQQTPGQGLQFLFEYFSETQRNKGNFPGRFSGRQFSNSRSEMNVSTLELGDSALYLCASTPARDRETQYFGPGTRLLVL.

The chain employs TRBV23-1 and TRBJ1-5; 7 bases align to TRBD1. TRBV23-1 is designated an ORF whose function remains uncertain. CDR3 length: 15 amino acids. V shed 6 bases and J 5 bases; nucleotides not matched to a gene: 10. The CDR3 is CASRGAETGHQPQHF. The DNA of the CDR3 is TGCGCCAGCAGGGGGGCCGAGACAGGGCATCAGCCCCAGCATTTT.

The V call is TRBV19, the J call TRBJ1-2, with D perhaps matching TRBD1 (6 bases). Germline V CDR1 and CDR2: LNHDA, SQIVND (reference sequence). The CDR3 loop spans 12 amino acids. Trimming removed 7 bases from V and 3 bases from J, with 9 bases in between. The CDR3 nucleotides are TGTGCCAGTATGAAGGGGGACTATGGCTACACCTTC. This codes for CASMKGDYGYTF.

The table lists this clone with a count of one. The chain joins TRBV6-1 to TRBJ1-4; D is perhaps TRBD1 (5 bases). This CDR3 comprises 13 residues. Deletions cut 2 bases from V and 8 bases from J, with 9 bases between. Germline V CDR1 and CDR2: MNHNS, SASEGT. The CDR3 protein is CASSERGVEKLFF. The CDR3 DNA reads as TGTGCCAGCAGTGAAAGAGGGGTGGAAAAACTGTTTTTT.

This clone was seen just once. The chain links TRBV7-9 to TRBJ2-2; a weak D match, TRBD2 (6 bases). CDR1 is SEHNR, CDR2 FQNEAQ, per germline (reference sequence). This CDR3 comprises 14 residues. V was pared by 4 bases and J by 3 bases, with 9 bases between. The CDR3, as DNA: TGTGCCAGCAGCTCAGGAGGGTACACCGGGGAGCTGTTTTTT. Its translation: CASSSGGYTGELFF.

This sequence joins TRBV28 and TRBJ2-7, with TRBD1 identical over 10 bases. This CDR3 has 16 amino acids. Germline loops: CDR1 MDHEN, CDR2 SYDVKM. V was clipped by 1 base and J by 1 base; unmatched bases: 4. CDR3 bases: TGTGCCAGCAGTTTATTTGACAGGGGGCCTTCCTACGAGCAGTACTTC. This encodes CASSLFDRGPSYEQYF.

CDR3 protein: CASSLDSAQYNEQFF. The CDR3 nucleotides are TGTGCCAGCAGCTTAGATAGCGCACAGTACAATGAGCAGTTCTTC. The V and J genes are TRBV11-3 and TRBJ2-1; a weak D match, TRBD2 (5 bases). The ends were cut back, 0 bases at V and 4 bases at J, with 10 bases in the middle. Germline values: CDR1 SGHNT, CDR2 YENEEA. CDR3 length: 15 residues.

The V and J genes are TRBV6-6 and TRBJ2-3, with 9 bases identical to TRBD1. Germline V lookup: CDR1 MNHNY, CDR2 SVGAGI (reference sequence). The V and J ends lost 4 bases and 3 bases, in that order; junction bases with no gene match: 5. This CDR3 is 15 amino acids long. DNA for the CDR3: TGTGCCAGCAGTTTAAGGACAGGGGAGACAGATACGCAGTATTTT. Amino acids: CASSLRTGETDTQYF.

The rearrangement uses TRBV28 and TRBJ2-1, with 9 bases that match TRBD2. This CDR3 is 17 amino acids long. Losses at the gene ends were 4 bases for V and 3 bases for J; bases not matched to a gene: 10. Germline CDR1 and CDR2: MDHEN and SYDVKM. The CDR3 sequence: CASSSGRLAAGYNEQFF. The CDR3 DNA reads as TGTGCCAGCAGTTCCGGCAGACTAGCGGCAGGCTACAATGAGCAGTTCTTC.

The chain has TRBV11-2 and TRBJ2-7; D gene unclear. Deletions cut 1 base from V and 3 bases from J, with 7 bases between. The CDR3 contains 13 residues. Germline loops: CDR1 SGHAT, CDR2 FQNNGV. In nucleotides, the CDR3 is TGTGCCAGCAGCTTAGCCACGCTCTACGAGCAGTACTTC. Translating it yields CASSLATLYEQYF.

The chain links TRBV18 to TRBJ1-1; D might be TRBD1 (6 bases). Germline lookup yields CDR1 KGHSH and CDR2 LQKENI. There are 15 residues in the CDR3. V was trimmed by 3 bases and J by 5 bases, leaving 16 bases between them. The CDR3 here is CASSPRPTGNTEAFF. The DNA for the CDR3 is TGTGCCAGCTCACCTCGTCCGACAGGTAATACTGAAGCTTTCTTT.

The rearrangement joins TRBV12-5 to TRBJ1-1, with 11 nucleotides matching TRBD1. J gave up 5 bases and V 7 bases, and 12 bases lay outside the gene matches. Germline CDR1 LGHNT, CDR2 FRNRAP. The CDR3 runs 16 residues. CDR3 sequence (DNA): TGTGCTAGTGCCGGAACCGGACAGGGGGCGATAACTGAAGCTTTCTTT. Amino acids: CASAGTGQGAITEAFF. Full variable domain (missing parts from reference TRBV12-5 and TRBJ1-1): DARVTQTPRHKVTEMGQEVTMRCQPILGHNTVFWYRQTMMQGLELLAYFRNRAPLDDSGMPKDRFSAEMPDATLATLKIQPSEPRDSAVYFCASAGTGQGAITEAFFGQGTRLTVV.

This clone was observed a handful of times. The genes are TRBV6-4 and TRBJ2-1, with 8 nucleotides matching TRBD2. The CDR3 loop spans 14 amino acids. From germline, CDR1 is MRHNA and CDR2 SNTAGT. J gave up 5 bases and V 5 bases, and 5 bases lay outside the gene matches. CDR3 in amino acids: CASSLLAGHNEQFF. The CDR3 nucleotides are TGTGCCAGCAGTTTGCTAGCGGGCCACAATGAGCAGTTCTTC.

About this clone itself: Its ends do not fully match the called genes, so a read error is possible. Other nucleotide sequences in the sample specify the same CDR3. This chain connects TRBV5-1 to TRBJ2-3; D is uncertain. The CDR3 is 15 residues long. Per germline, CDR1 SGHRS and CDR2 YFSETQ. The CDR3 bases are TGCGCCAGCAGCTCTGGAGCGTCCCAGGCAGATACACAGTATTTT. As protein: CASSSGASQADTQYF.

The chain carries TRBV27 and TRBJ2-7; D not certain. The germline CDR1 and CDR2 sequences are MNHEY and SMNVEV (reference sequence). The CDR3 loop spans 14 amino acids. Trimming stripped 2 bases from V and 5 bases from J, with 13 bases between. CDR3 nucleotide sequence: TGTGCCAGCAGTTTACATAGGGAAGCCCACGAGCAGTACTTC. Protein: CASSLHREAHEQYF.

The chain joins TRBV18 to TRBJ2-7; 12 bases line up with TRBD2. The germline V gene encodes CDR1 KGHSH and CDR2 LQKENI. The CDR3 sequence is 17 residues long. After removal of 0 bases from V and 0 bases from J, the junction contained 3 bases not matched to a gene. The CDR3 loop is CASSPPPTSGSSYEQYF. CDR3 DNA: TGTGCCAGCTCACCACCTCCGACTAGCGGGAGCTCCTACGAGCAGTACTTC.

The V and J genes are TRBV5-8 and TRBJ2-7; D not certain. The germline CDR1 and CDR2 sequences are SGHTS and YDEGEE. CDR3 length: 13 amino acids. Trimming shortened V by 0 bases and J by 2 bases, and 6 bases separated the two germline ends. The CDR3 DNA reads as TGTGCCAGCAGCTTGGGACCAACCTACGAGCAGTACTTC. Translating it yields CASSLGPTYEQYF.

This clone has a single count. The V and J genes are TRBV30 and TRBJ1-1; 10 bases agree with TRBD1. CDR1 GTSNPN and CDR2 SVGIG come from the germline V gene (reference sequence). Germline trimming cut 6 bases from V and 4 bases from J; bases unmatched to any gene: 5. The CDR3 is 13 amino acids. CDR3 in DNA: TGTGCCTGTCCACGGACAGGGGGCACTGAAGCTTTCTTT. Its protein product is CACPRTGGTEAFF. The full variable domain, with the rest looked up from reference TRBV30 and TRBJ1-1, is SQTIHQWPATLVQPVGSPLSLECTVEGTSNPNLYWYRQAAGRGLQLLFYSVGIGQISSEVPQNLSASRPQDRQFILSSKKLLLSDSGFYLCACPRTGGTEAFFGQGTRLTVV.

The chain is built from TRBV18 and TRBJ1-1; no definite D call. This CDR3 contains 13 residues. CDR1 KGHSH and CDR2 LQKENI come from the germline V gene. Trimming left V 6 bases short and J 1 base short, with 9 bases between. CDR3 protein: CASSIDTNTEAFF. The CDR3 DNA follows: TGTGCCAGCTCCATCGACACGAACACTGAAGCTTTCTTT. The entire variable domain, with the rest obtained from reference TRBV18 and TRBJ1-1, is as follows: NAGVMQNPRHLVRRRGQEARLRCSPMKGHSHVYWYRQLPEEGLKFMVYLQKENIIDESGMPKERFSAEFPKEGPSILRIQQVVRGDSAAYFCASSIDTNTEAFFGQGTRLTVV.

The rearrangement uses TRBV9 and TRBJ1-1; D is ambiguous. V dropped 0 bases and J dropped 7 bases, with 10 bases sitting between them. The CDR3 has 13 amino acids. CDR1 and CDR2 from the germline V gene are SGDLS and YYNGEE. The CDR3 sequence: CASSVGEGGEAFF. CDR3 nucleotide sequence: TGTGCCAGCAGCGTAGGAGAGGGAGGTGAAGCTTTCTTT.

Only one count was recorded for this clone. This CDR3 is CASSQGQGRSYEQYF. As DNA, the CDR3 is TGTGCCAGCAGCCAGGGACAGGGTCGCTCCTACGAGCAGTACTTC. The V gene is TRBV7-3, the J gene TRBJ2-7; 9 bases align to TRBD1. From germline, CDR1 is SGHTA and CDR2 FQGTGA. V shed 5 bases and J 0 bases; nucleotides not matched to a gene: 5. The CDR3 runs 15 residues.

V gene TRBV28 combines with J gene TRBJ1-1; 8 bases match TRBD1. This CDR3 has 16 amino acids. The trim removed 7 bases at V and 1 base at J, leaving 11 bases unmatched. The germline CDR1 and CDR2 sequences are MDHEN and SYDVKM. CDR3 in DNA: TGTGCCAGCATCTCCCAGGGGGCGTTTAGGAACACTGAAGCTTTCTTT. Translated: CASISQGAFRNTEAFF.

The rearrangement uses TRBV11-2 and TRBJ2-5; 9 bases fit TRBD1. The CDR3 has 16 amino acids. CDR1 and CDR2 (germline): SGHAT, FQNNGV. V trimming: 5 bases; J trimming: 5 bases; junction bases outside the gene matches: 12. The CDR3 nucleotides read TGTGCCAGCAGCCCTGCGGGACAGGGAAGTTTGGAGACCCAGTACTTC. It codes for CASSPAGQGSLETQYF.

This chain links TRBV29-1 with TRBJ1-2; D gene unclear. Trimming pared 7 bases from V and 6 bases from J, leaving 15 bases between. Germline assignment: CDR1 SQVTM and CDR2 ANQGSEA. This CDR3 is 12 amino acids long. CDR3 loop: CSAEVNGDGYTF. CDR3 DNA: TGCAGCGCCGAGGTAAACGGGGATGGCTACACCTTC.

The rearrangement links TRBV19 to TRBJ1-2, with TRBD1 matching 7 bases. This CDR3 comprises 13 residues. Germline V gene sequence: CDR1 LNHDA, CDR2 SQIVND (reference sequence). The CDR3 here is CVTRTGPNYGYTF. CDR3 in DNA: TGTGTTACCCGGACAGGTCCTAACTATGGCTACACCTTC.

The CDR3 DNA follows: TGTGCCAGCAGTCCGGACAGGAGCTCTGGAAACACCATATATTTT. Its translation is CASSPDRSSGNTIYF. This rearrangement joins TRBV2 to TRBJ1-3; 7 bases match TRBD1. The CDR3 loop spans 15 amino acids. V lost 5 bases to trimming and J lost 0 bases; unmatched junction nucleotides: 4. Germline CDR1 reads SNHLY; CDR2 reads FYNNEI.

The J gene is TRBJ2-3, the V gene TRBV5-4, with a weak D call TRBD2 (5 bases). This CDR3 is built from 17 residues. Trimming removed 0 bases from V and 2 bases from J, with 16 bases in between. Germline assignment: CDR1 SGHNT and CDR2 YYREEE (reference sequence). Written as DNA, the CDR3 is TGTGCCAGCAGCTTGGAGTTCGGGCTAGCCGTCACAGATACGCAGTATTTT. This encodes CASSLEFGLAVTDTQYF.

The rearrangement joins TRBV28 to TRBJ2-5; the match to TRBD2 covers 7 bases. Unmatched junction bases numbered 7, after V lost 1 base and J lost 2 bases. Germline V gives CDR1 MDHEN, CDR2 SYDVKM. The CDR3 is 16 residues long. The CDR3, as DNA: TGTGCCAGCAGTTTATACTCCGGGACTAAACAAGAGACCCAGTACTTC. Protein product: CASSLYSGTKQETQYF.

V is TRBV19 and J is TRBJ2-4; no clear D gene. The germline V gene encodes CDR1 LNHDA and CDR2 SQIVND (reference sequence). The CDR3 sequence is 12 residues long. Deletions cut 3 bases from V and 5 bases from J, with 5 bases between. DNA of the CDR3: TGTGCCAGTAGTATTAGGGAAAACATTCAGTACTTC. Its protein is CASSIRENIQYF.